The 21 T cell receptor beta chains presented below share a single source sample, sequenced in a study of blood T cell repertoires in COVID-19. TCRdb keeps only in-frame clones here, not all; method: immunoSEQ multiplex PCR. Here the sample spans some 350,000 clones, over 75% being singletons. The specimen sequenced was PBMCs or T cells enriched from blood (not recorded which). The receptors were gathered from a woman aged 25-40 years who had recovered from COVID-19.

This rearrangement joins TRBV19 to TRBJ1-1; a weak D match, TRBD1 (5 bases). The CDR3 is 12 amino acids. V was shortened by 8 bases and J by 6 bases, with 13 bases between the two germline ends. CDR1 and CDR2 from the germline V gene are LNHDA and SQIVND (reference sequence). The CDR3 region has the DNA TGTGCCAGTGACTTGGAAGGGGCTGAAGCTTTCTTT. Translating it yields CASDLEGAEAFF.

The chain combines TRBV18 with TRBJ1-3, with 7 bases that match TRBD1. V shed 8 bases and J 0 bases; nucleotides not matched to a gene: 13. The germline V gene has CDR1 KGHSH and CDR2 LQKENI. The CDR3 runs 17 residues. CDR3 loop: CASTRQGPSASGNTIYF. CDR3 bases: TGTGCCAGCACTCGACAGGGACCGTCCGCCTCTGGAAACACCATATATTTT.

The rearrangement joins TRBV2 to TRBJ1-5; 10 nucleotides match TRBD1. The CDR3 extends over 16 amino acids. The ends lost 1 base at V and 2 bases at J; junction bases unmatched: 2. Germline CDR1 and CDR2: SNHLY and FYNNEI. CDR3 nucleotides: TGTGCCAGCAGTGAAGGGACAGGGGGACGCAATCAGCCCCAGCATTTT. Translation gives CASSEGTGGRNQPQHF. Filled out from reference TRBV2 and TRBJ1-5, the complete variable domain reads EPEVTQTPSHQVTQMGQEVILRCVPISNHLYFYWYRQILGQKVEFLVSFYNNEISEKSEIFDDQFSVERPDGSNFTLKIRSTKLEDSAMYFCASSEGTGGRNQPQHFGDGTRLSIL.

The chain uses TRBV2 and TRBJ2-3, with 10 bases matching TRBD2. The junction had 6 bases not matched to a gene; V was cut back by 6 bases and J by 3 bases. There are 15 residues in the CDR3. The germline gives CDR1 SNHLY, CDR2 FYNNEI. The CDR3 DNA reads TGTGCCAGCAGGAGCGGGGGGGCTGAAACAGATACGCAGTATTTT. Its translation: CASRSGGAETDTQYF.

The chain is built from TRBV5-5 and TRBJ1-4, with TRBD1 matching 8 bases. CDR3 length equals 15 residues. The J segment lost 6 bases and the V segment lost 4 bases, leaving 8 bases of the junction unmatched. Per the germline V gene, CDR1 is SGHKS and CDR2 is YYEKEE (reference sequence). In nucleotides, the CDR3 is TGTGCCAGCAGCCATCAGGGGGCAAGGGATGAAAAACTGTTTTTT. Translation gives CASSHQGARDEKLFF.

The CDR3, as DNA: TGTGCCTGGGACAGGGTGACTGGAAACACCATATATTTT. This translates into CAWDRVTGNTIYF. The J gene is TRBJ1-3, the V gene TRBV30; TRBD1 matches 7 bases. CDR1 and CDR2 from the germline V gene are GTSNPN and SVGIG (reference sequence). The CDR3 loop spans 13 amino acids. V lost 5 bases to trimming and J lost 2 bases; unmatched junction nucleotides: 3.

The chain carries TRBV2 and TRBJ1-1; weak D call: TRBD1 (6 bases). Trimming stripped 7 bases from V and 7 bases from J, with 19 bases between. In germline, CDR1 is SNHLY, CDR2 FYNNEI. CDR3 length: 14 residues. The CDR3 nucleotides are TGTGCCAGCACCGGGGGGGCAGTCGGGGTTGAAGCTTTCTTT. Translation gives CASTGGAVGVEAFF. The full variable domain, in which reference TRBV2 and TRBJ1-1 provide the parts outside the CDR3, is EPEVTQTPSHQVTQMGQEVILRCVPISNHLYFYWYRQILGQKVEFLVSFYNNEISEKSEIFDDQFSVERPDGSNFTLKIRSTKLEDSAMYFCASTGGAVGVEAFFGQGTRLTVV.

V usage is TRBV5-8 and J usage is TRBJ2-5, with TRBD2 matching 8 bases. The CDR3 consists of 14 residues. In germline, CDR1 is SGHTS, CDR2 YDEGEE. The ends lost 4 bases at V and 5 bases at J; junction bases unmatched: 7. CDR3 coding DNA: TGTGCCAGCAGCCGCGGGGGGCCCAGGGAGACCCAGTACTTC. It yields the protein CASSRGGPRETQYF.

This clone was counted between two and nine times. This rearrangement joins TRBV11-2 to TRBJ1-3, with 9 bases matching TRBD1. Germline CDR1 reads SGHAT; CDR2 reads FQNNGV. V lost 4 bases and J lost 1; bases outside the gene matches: 5. CDR3 length equals 16 residues. CDR3 nucleotide sequence: TGTGCCAGCAGCTCCGGACAGGGGTATTCTGGAAACACCATATATTTT. This encodes CASSSGQGYSGNTIYF. Complete variable domain (other parts from reference TRBV11-2 and TRBJ1-3): EAGVAQSPRYKIIEKRQSVAFWCNPISGHATLYWYQQILGQGPKLLIQFQNNGVVDDSQLPKDRFSAERLKGVDSTLKIQPAKLEDSAVYLCASSSGQGYSGNTIYFGEGSWLTVV.

The J gene is TRBJ2-1, the V gene TRBV5-1; 11 bases map to TRBD2. Per germline, CDR1 SGHRS and CDR2 YFSETQ. J lost 4 bases, V lost 3 bases, and 3 bases had no gene match. This CDR3 is 15 amino acids long. CDR3 in amino acids: CASSSSGGIYNEQFF. The CDR3 DNA is TGCGCCAGCAGCTCTAGCGGGGGGATTTACAATGAGCAGTTCTTC.

The genes are TRBV6-2 or TRBV6-3 and TRBJ1-5, with D hard to call. Germline CDR1 and CDR2: MNHEY and SVGEGT. V was pared by 5 bases and J by 2 bases, with 16 bases between. This CDR3 has 16 residues. CDR3 DNA: TGTGCCAGCAGTCAGGCATTCCGGCGGGGCAATCAGCCCCAGCATTTT. Its translation is CASSQAFRRGNQPQHF.

This sequence joins TRBV21-1 and TRBJ1-5; the table's D gene call, TRBD1, was not cross checked with the DNA. TRBV21-1 is a recognized pseudogene. The CDR3 has 16 residues. In DNA form, the CDR3 reads TGTGCCCGGTCCGGGACAGCTCCTCATAGCAATCAGCCCCAGCATTTT. Its protein is CARSGTAPHSNQPQHF.

DNA for the CDR3: TGTGCCAGCAGCTCCATAACAGGGAACGGGGACGAGCAGTACTTC. Translated: CASSSITGNGDEQYF. The V and J genes are TRBV5-4 and TRBJ2-7; D might be TRBD1 (6 bases). Germline V gene lookup returns CDR1 SGHNT and CDR2 YYREEE (reference sequence). V lost 3 bases and J 5 bases, leaving 18 bases between the germline ends. The CDR3 spans 15 residues.

CDR3 sequence (DNA): TGTGCCAGCAGCCAGGCGCCCAGGGAGACCCAGTACTTC. It specifies CASSQAPRETQYF. The rearrangement links TRBV5-6 to TRBJ2-5; no reliable D call. This CDR3 has 13 residues. Per germline, CDR1 SGHDT and CDR2 YYEEEE. Trimming took 4 bases from V and 5 from J, leaving 12 bases between them.

In its sample, this clone was seen once. This chain links TRBV6-5 with TRBJ1-1; TRBD1 might be the D (6 bases). This CDR3 is 15 amino acids long. Trimming took 0 bases from V and 6 from J, leaving 14 bases between them. Germline values: CDR1 MNHEY, CDR2 SVGAGI. The CDR3 DNA follows: TGTGCCAGCAGTTACTCTACAGGGCGAGGTTCTGAAGCTTTCTTT. Its translation is CASSYSTGRGSEAFF.

The chain combines TRBV10-2 with TRBJ1-2, with D possibly TRBD1 on 6 matching bases. Trimming left V 4 bases short and J 7 bases short, with 13 bases between. The germline V gene encodes CDR1 WSHSY and CDR2 SAAADI. The CDR3 runs 13 residues. CDR3 coding DNA: TGCGCCAGCAGTGCAGGACAGATTTCTGGCTACACCTTC. Translating gives CASSAGQISGYTF.

This chain links TRBV30 with TRBJ1-6; weak D call: TRBD1 (5 bases). Trimming took off 0 bases at V and 7 bases at J, with 7 bases between the two ends. Per the germline V gene, CDR1 is GTSNPN and CDR2 is SVGIG (reference sequence). CDR3 length: 13 residues. DNA for the CDR3: TGTGCCTGGAGTGTACAGGAAAATTCACCCCTCCACTTT. Its protein is CAWSVQENSPLHF.

This clone has more than one count but fewer than ten. The chain uses TRBV29-1 and TRBJ2-1, with 10 bases fitting TRBD1. This CDR3 is 15 amino acids long. Trimming cost V 6 bases and J 3 bases; bases outside gene matches: 8. CDR1 is SQVTM, CDR2 ANQGSEA, per germline. The CDR3, as DNA: TGCAGCGTGAAAAGGGGGACAGGGGTCTACAATGAGCAGTTCTTC. Its protein product is CSVKRGTGVYNEQFF.

The rearrangement uses TRBV6-5 and TRBJ1-5; D might be TRBD1 (5 bases). CDR3 length equals 11 residues. CDR1 and CDR2 from the germline V gene are MNHEY and SVGAGI. V lost 8 bases and J 13 bases, leaving 15 bases between the germline ends. The CDR3 DNA reads as TGTGCCAGCGGGGTCGGCGGGGCACAGCATTTT. Its protein is CASGVGGAQHF.

This chain joins TRBV19 and TRBJ1-5, with D hard to call. Germline CDR1 reads LNHDA; CDR2 reads SQIVND (reference sequence). The length of the CDR3 is 16 residues. V gave up 3 bases and J gave up 4 bases, with 16 bases separating them. CDR3 in DNA: TGTGCCAGTAGTATTCTCTTGTCGCAGGCTAATCAGCCCCAGCATTTT. Residues: CASSILLSQANQPQHF.

The chain uses TRBV28 and TRBJ2-3, with D possibly being TRBD2 (7 bases). V shed 4 bases and J shed 0 bases, with 26 bases lying between them. The CDR3 contains 20 residues. Germline V lookup: CDR1 MDHEN, CDR2 SYDVKM. This CDR3 is CASSSPGEGRDTFSTDTQYF. CDR3 DNA: TGTGCCAGCAGTTCCCCCGGGGAGGGGCGGGACACCTTTAGCACAGATACGCAGTATTTT.